The 26 T cell receptor beta chains reported below all come from one sample, sequenced in a study of STAT5B mutations in CD4+ large granular lymphocyte leukemia. The data were produced by immunoSEQ multiplex PCR, yet TCRdb's version contains in-frame clones alone and is incomplete. The data contain about 3,600 clones, around 86% of them seen just once; the ten biggest clones take up 2% to 3%. Sequenced input: CD4+ T cells from blood buffy coats. All receptors derive from a human donor in good health.

The V call is TRBV29-1, the J call TRBJ2-7; D remains unclear. The CDR3 has 12 amino acids. CDR1 and CDR2 (germline): SQVTM, ANQGSEA. Trimming took off 4 bases at V and 2 bases at J, with 9 bases between the two ends. CDR3 DNA sequence: TGCAGCGTTGTCGGAGCCGCCTACGAGCAGTACTTC. It codes for CSVVGAAYEQYF.

The J gene is TRBJ1-1, the V gene TRBV6-5, with a possible D match to TRBD1 (6 bases). Trimming removed 2 bases from V and 0 bases from J, with 7 bases in between. The CDR3 sequence is 14 residues long. Germline-derived CDR1 and CDR2 are MNHEY and SVGAGI. CDR3 protein: CASSYQGMNTEAFF. DNA of the CDR3: TGTGCCAGCAGTTACCAGGGGATGAACACTGAAGCTTTCTTT.

The gene calls are TRBV27 and TRBJ1-2, with a tentative D call TRBD1 (5 bases). The CDR3 extends over 17 amino acids. In germline, CDR1 is MNHEY, CDR2 SMNVEV (reference sequence). V was clipped by 5 bases and J by 7 bases, with 26 bases between them. The DNA for the CDR3 is TGTGCCAGCAGTACCACAAGGGACGGGGCTCCCCGCTCTGGCTACACCTTC. Amino acids: CASSTTRDGAPRSGYTF.

The CDR3 reads CASGVSGGDTQYF. The DNA of the CDR3 is TGCGCCAGCGGTGTGTCGGGAGGAGATACGCAGTATTTT. The gene calls are TRBV5-1 and TRBJ2-3; 7 bases line up with TRBD2. The CDR3 is 13 residues long. Trimming cost V 7 bases and J 5 bases; bases outside gene matches: 7. Per germline, CDR1 SGHRS and CDR2 YFSETQ. Full variable domain (missing parts from reference TRBV5-1 and TRBJ2-3): KAGVTQTPRYLIKTRGQQVTLSCSPISGHRSVSWYQQTPGQGLQFLFEYFSETQRNKGNFPGRFSGRQFSNSRSEMNVSTLELGDSALYLCASGVSGGDTQYFGPGTRLTVL.

The chain couples TRBV28 to TRBJ2-1; TRBD1 is a possible D gene (6 bases). This CDR3 is built from 15 residues. Between the trimmed V and J ends, which lost 2 bases and 2 bases, there was a span of 10 bases. The germline gives CDR1 MDHEN, CDR2 SYDVKM. CDR3 loop: CASSLKDRPYNEQFF. The CDR3 region has the DNA TGTGCCAGCAGTTTAAAAGACAGGCCCTACAATGAGCAGTTCTTC.

The chain employs TRBV7-2 and TRBJ2-2; TRBD2 is a possible D gene (5 bases). From germline, CDR1 is SGHTA and CDR2 FQGNSA. V was trimmed by 3 bases and J by 0 bases, leaving 14 bases between them. CDR3 size: 17 residues. The CDR3 DNA reads as TGTGCCAGCAGCTTTCCGAGGGCGGGTCCGAACACCGGGGAGCTGTTTTTT. Residues: CASSFPRAGPNTGELFF.

V is TRBV7-2 and J is TRBJ2-3, with 7 bases matching TRBD2. The CDR3 extends over 18 amino acids. Germline CDR1 reads SGHTA; CDR2 reads FQGNSA. V trimming: 2 bases; J trimming: 3 bases; junction bases outside the gene matches: 14. CDR3 DNA sequence: TGTGCCAGCAGCTTATATGTTTCGGCGGGAGCGGGGACAGATACGCAGTATTTT. This codes for CASSLYVSAGAGTDTQYF.

J is TRBJ2-2 and V is TRBV27; D is unresolved. Trimming removed 8 bases from V and 6 bases from J, with 13 bases in between. Germline CDR1 reads MNHEY; CDR2 reads SMNVEV (reference sequence). CDR3 length: 13 amino acids. The CDR3: CASARGSSGELFF. The DNA for the CDR3 is TGTGCCAGCGCCCGAGGAAGCTCCGGGGAGCTGTTTTTT.

Comments on this clone: One end of the junction varies from germline; a read error may be responsible. The identical CDR3 is also encoded by other nucleotide sequences in the sample. This sequence joins TRBV18 and TRBJ1-1; 11 bases align to TRBD1. Germline CDR1 and CDR2: KGHSH and LQKENI. The CDR3 has 18 amino acids. CDR3 region: CASSPTPGTGGMNTEAFF. Here the CDR3 DNA reads TGTGCCAGCTCACCGACCCCCGGGACAGGGGGAATGAACACTGAGGCTTTCTTT. The full variable domain, completed using reference TRBV18 and TRBJ1-1, is NAGVMQNPRHLVRRRGQEARLRCSPMKGHSHVYWYRQLPEEGLKFMVYLQKENIIDESGMPKERFSAEFPKEGPSILRIQQVVRGDSAAYFCASSPTPGTGGMNTEAFFGQGTRLTVV.

The rearrangement uses TRBV28 and TRBJ1-2; 10 bases fit TRBD1. Losses at the gene ends were 3 bases for V and 2 bases for J; bases not matched to a gene: 3. Germline V CDR1 and CDR2: MDHEN, SYDVKM. CDR3 length: 15 amino acids. The CDR3: CASSFPGQGNYGYTF. CDR3 nucleotides: TGTGCCAGCAGTTTTCCGGGACAGGGGAACTATGGCTACACCTTC.

The chain combines TRBV9 with TRBJ2-2; D not certain. The CDR3 spans 12 residues. V was cut by 5 bases and J by 6 bases, with 8 bases left in between. Germline V CDR1 and CDR2: SGDLS, YYNGEE. This CDR3 reads CASRGLAGELFF. CDR3 nucleotide sequence: TGTGCCAGCAGGGGTTTAGCCGGGGAGCTGTTTTTT.

V usage is TRBV11-2 and J usage is TRBJ2-7; 9 bases align to TRBD2. Germline trimming cut 4 bases from V and 7 bases from J; bases unmatched to any gene: 11. The germline V gene has CDR1 SGHAT and CDR2 FQNNGV. This CDR3 comprises 15 residues. The CDR3 here is CASSWAPSGNREQYF. The CDR3 nucleotides read TGTGCCAGCAGCTGGGCCCCTAGCGGGAACAGGGAGCAGTACTTC.

The V and J genes are TRBV5-3 and TRBJ2-7, with 15 bases fitting TRBD2. TRBV5-3 is identified as an open reading frame with a role that is uncertain. V was clipped by 0 bases and J by 7 bases; unmatched bases: 5. This CDR3 has 16 amino acids. CDR3 coding DNA: TGTGCCAGAAGCTTGGTCGGACTAGCGGGAGGGGGGGAGCAGTACTTC. It specifies CARSLVGLAGGGEQYF.

The chain recombines TRBV27 with TRBJ1-5, with D perhaps TRBD1 (5 bases). Deletions cut 8 bases from V and 1 base from J, with 15 bases between. Germline V lookup: CDR1 MNHEY, CDR2 SMNVEV (reference sequence). This CDR3 has 15 residues. CDR3 residues: CASRRVGASNQPQHF. The CDR3 bases are TGTGCCAGCCGTCGGGTCGGGGCGAGCAATCAGCCCCAGCATTTT.

The gene calls are TRBV27 and TRBJ2-7, with 8 bases identical to TRBD1. Germline values: CDR1 MNHEY, CDR2 SMNVEV (reference sequence). The CDR3 consists of 14 residues. Trimming at V came to 4 bases and at J to 6 bases, leaving 8 bases not matched to a gene. The CDR3, as DNA: TGTGCCAGCAGTTACCAGGGACAGGCCCTCGAGCAGTACTTC. Translation: CASSYQGQALEQYF.

The genes are TRBV9 and TRBJ2-5; TRBD2 aligns across 11 bases. CDR3 size: 14 residues. The V segment lost 3 bases and the J segment 5 bases; nucleotides outside the gene matches: 3. Looked up from germline, CDR1 is SGDLS and CDR2 is YYNGEE. The CDR3 sequence is CASSASGRTETQYF. In DNA form, the CDR3 reads TGTGCCAGCAGCGCTAGCGGGAGGACGGAGACCCAGTACTTC.

V usage is TRBV25-1 and J usage is TRBJ1-4, with 8 bases aligning to TRBD1. There are 17 residues in the CDR3. With 8 bases clipped from V and 8 bases from J, the junction kept 19 bases outside the gene matches. Germline V gene lookup returns CDR1 MGHDK and CDR2 SYGVNS. CDR3 sequence (DNA): TGTGCCAGCGGATCTATACGAGTCCTGGGACAGGAGGAAAAACTGTTTTTT. This gives the protein CASGSIRVLGQEEKLFF.

In DNA, the CDR3 is TGTGCCAGCAGTCCCAACGGGGTAAGGAAGACCCAGTACTTC. This gives the protein CASSPNGVRKTQYF. The chain recombines TRBV27 with TRBJ2-5; D is possibly TRBD2 (5 bases). CDR1 and CDR2 from the germline V gene are MNHEY and SMNVEV (reference sequence). The CDR3 has 14 residues. Trimming took 5 bases from V and 6 from J, leaving 16 bases between them.

This chain uses TRBV19 with TRBJ2-1; D may correspond to TRBD1 or TRBD2 (5 bases each). This CDR3 region has 13 residues. CDR1 LNHDA and CDR2 SQIVND come from the germline V gene (reference sequence). V shed 10 bases and J shed 4 bases, with 14 bases lying between them. CDR3 loop: CATRDPSYNEQFF. CDR3 coding DNA: TGTGCCACTAGGGACCCAAGTTACAATGAGCAGTTCTTC.

Only one count was recorded for this clone. The chain links TRBV7-9 to TRBJ2-1; 11 bases are a match to TRBD2. J lost 4 bases, V lost 0 bases, and 5 bases had no gene match. Germline loops: CDR1 SEHNR, CDR2 FQNEAQ (reference sequence). The CDR3 totals 17 residues. The CDR3 region is CASSLAAGLAVYNEQFF. The CDR3 DNA follows: TGTGCCAGCAGCTTAGCGGCGGGACTAGCGGTGTACAATGAGCAGTTCTTC.

The genes are TRBV5-8 and TRBJ2-1; TRBD1 is a possible D gene (8 bases). The CDR3 length is 17 residues. V was cut by 7 bases and J by 9 bases, with 29 bases left in between. Per the germline V gene, CDR1 is SGHTS and CDR2 is YDEGEE. In nucleotides, the CDR3 is TGTGCCAGCGGGACAGGTAGAGCGGGGAGGCCACTTCTTGAGCAGTTCTTC. This encodes CASGTGRAGRPLLEQFF.

This chain connects TRBV30 to TRBJ1-6; no clear D gene. Germline CDR1 is GTSNPN and CDR2 is SVGIG (reference sequence). The CDR3 loop spans 13 amino acids. V was trimmed by 0 bases and J by 5 bases, leaving 5 bases between them. CDR3 in amino acids: CAWSVLDNSPLHF. CDR3 coding DNA: TGTGCCTGGAGTGTACTCGATAATTCACCCCTCCACTTT.

The chain couples TRBV6-6 to TRBJ2-3; D ambiguous. Per the germline V gene, CDR1 is MNHNY and CDR2 is SVGAGI (reference sequence). The CDR3 is 13 amino acids. V was clipped by 3 bases and J by 6 bases, with 10 bases between them. CDR3 sequence: CASSYRPPDTQYF. The CDR3 DNA sequence: TGTGCCAGCAGTTATAGACCGCCGGATACGCAGTATTTT.

V and J are TRBV27 and TRBJ2-7; D is ambiguous. Trimming stripped 5 bases from V and 4 bases from J, with 6 bases between. Germline lookup yields CDR1 MNHEY and CDR2 SMNVEV (reference sequence). This CDR3 has 11 amino acids. The CDR3 region is CASSPGYEQYF. The DNA of the CDR3 is TGTGCCAGCAGTCCCGGGTACGAGCAGTACTTC.

This clone was picked up one time. The genes are TRBV10-1 and TRBJ2-1; the D is unclear. The V gene lost 2 bases and the J gene lost 4 bases, with 6 bases spanning the gap. Germline lookup yields CDR1 WNHNN and CDR2 SYGVQD (reference sequence). This CDR3 region has 13 residues. The CDR3 loop is CASSETMYNEQFF. CDR3 nucleotides: TGCGCCAGCAGTGAGACTATGTACAATGAGCAGTTCTTC.

This chain links TRBV7-8 with TRBJ1-2; 7 bases are a match to TRBD1. V lost 0 bases, J lost 4 bases, and 5 bases stayed unmatched. Per the germline V gene, CDR1 is SGHVS and CDR2 is FQNEAQ. The CDR3 is 15 residues long. The CDR3 protein is CASSLAGGRGYGYTF. The CDR3, as DNA: TGTGCCAGCAGCTTAGCAGGGGGCAGGGGCTATGGCTACACCTTC.